The next 29 T cell receptor beta chains were all read from a single sample in a study of cytomegalovirus exposure and HLA in healthy donors. TCRdb's copy holds only in-frame clones and misses some; the assay was immunoSEQ multiplex PCR. The sample yields some 110,000 clones, approximately 88% seen once. Sequenced: PBMCs. The receptors stem from a man aged 18 to 30 in good health and CMV-seronegative.

The chain couples TRBV30 to TRBJ1-2, with 9 bases identical to TRBD1. CDR3 length: 14 amino acids. CDR1 and CDR2 from the germline V gene are GTSNPN and SVGIG (reference sequence). V shed 5 bases and J 7 bases; nucleotides not matched to a gene: 11. The CDR3 DNA reads as TGTGCCTGGGCGCCGGGACAGGGAGGATTTGGCTACACCTTC. Translating gives CAWAPGQGGFGYTF. Full variable domain (rest looked up from reference TRBV30 and TRBJ1-2): SQTIHQWPATLVQPVGSPLSLECTVEGTSNPNLYWYRQAAGRGLQLLFYSVGIGQISSEVPQNLSASRPQDRQFILSSKKLLLSDSGFYLCAWAPGQGGFGYTFGSGTRLTVV.

J is TRBJ1-3 and V is TRBV28; D is unresolved. Germline V gene lookup returns CDR1 MDHEN and CDR2 SYDVKM. The CDR3 runs to 14 residues. Trimming stripped 1 base from V and 1 base from J, with 5 bases between. The CDR3 region is CASSLSPSGNTIYF. Here the CDR3 DNA reads TGTGCCAGCAGTTTATCTCCTTCTGGAAACACCATATATTTT.

V gene TRBV19 combines with J gene TRBJ1-2; D not resolved. CDR1 LNHDA and CDR2 SQIVND come from the germline V gene (reference sequence). Trimming left V 1 base short and J 6 bases short, with 9 bases between. The CDR3 length is 13 residues. CDR3 sequence: CASSIADLDGYTF. The CDR3 DNA sequence: TGTGCCAGTAGTATAGCAGACTTAGATGGCTACACCTTC.

The V and J genes are TRBV28 and TRBJ2-5; a weak D match, TRBD2 (5 bases). Trimming pared 8 bases from V and 5 bases from J, leaving 12 bases between. CDR1 and CDR2 (germline): MDHEN, SYDVKM. The CDR3 consists of 12 residues. This CDR3 is CASAPRAETQYF. Here the CDR3 DNA reads TGTGCCAGCGCCCCGAGGGCGGAGACCCAGTACTTC. Full variable domain (missing parts from reference TRBV28 and TRBJ2-5): DVKVTQSSRYLVKRTGEKVFLECVQDMDHENMFWYRQDPGLGLRLIYFSYDVKMKEKGDIPEGYSVSREKKERFSLILESASTNQTSMYLCASAPRAETQYFGPGTRLLVL.

The V gene is TRBV7-2, the J gene TRBJ2-1; 10 nucleotides agree with TRBD2. V shed 4 bases, J shed 10 bases, and the junction held 13 bases outside the gene matches. Germline CDR1 SGHTA, CDR2 FQGNSA. The CDR3 totals 16 residues. The CDR3 DNA sequence: TGTGCCAGCAGCTACCCCGAGAGCGGGGGGGCCGGGGAGCAGTTCTTC. Amino acid sequence: CASSYPESGGAGEQFF.

V is TRBV28 and J is TRBJ2-1, with 7 positions matching TRBD2. The CDR3 is made up of 13 amino acids. Per germline, CDR1 MDHEN and CDR2 SYDVKM. As DNA, the CDR3 is TGTGCAGGGAGGGGAAGCTCCTACAATGAGCAGTTCTTC. Its translation is CAGRGSSYNEQFF.

V is TRBV5-1 and J is TRBJ2-2; tentative D call: TRBD2 (5 bases). The CDR3 length is 16 residues. V was shortened by 2 bases and J by 3 bases, with 14 bases between the two germline ends. Per germline, CDR1 SGHRS and CDR2 YFSETQ. The CDR3: CASSFTGLTDTGELFF. CDR3 bases: TGCGCCAGCAGCTTTACTGGACTTACAGACACCGGGGAGCTGTTTTTT.

The chain carries TRBV4-1 and TRBJ1-6; TRBD1 agrees at 7 bases. The CDR3 spans 16 residues. Germline-derived CDR1 and CDR2 are MGHRA and YSYEKL. J lost 10 bases, V lost 3 bases, and 12 bases had no gene match. The CDR3 loop reads CASSHRTGREISPLHF. In DNA form, the CDR3 reads TGCGCCAGCAGCCATAGGACAGGTCGCGAAATATCACCCCTCCACTTT.

The sample holds a few counts of this clone. The chain combines TRBV28 with TRBJ2-7, with 9 positions matching TRBD1. This CDR3 region has 12 residues. The germline V gene encodes CDR1 MDHEN and CDR2 SYDVKM. The trim removed 11 bases at V and 6 bases at J, leaving 8 bases unmatched. The CDR3 DNA follows: TGTGCCCCTAGGGACAGGGCGCGCGAGCAGTACTTC. The encoded protein is CAPRDRAREQYF.

This clone was detected a few times. The chain joins TRBV27 to TRBJ2-2; TRBD1 agrees at 7 bases. Germline V lookup: CDR1 MNHEY, CDR2 SMNVEV (reference sequence). V gave up 4 bases and J gave up 4 bases; unmatched junction bases: 3. This CDR3 spans 14 amino acids. This CDR3 reads CASSSDRATGELFF. In DNA, the CDR3 is TGTGCCAGCAGTTCAGACAGGGCCACCGGGGAGCTGTTTTTT.

The chain uses TRBV15 and TRBJ1-5, with D maybe TRBD1 (6 bases). This CDR3 is built from 15 residues. V lost 5 bases and J 7 bases, leaving 18 bases between the germline ends. The germline V gene encodes CDR1 LNHNV and CDR2 YYDKDF (reference sequence). The CDR3 sequence: CATSQLAGGGQPQHF. CDR3 DNA sequence: TGTGCCACCAGCCAACTAGCGGGGGGCGGCCAGCCCCAGCATTTT.

The gene calls are TRBV5-1 and TRBJ2-1, with a tentative D call TRBD1 (5 bases). V was cut by 2 bases and J by 8 bases, with 14 bases left in between. CDR3 size: 14 residues. Germline lookup yields CDR1 SGHRS and CDR2 YFSETQ. The CDR3 spells CASSLRTIVYEQFF. CDR3 DNA sequence: TGCGCCAGCAGCTTAAGGACAATTGTGTATGAGCAGTTCTTC. Full variable domain (missing parts from reference TRBV5-1 and TRBJ2-1): KAGVTQTPRYLIKTRGQQVTLSCSPISGHRSVSWYQQTPGQGLQFLFEYFSETQRNKGNFPGRFSGRQFSNSRSEMNVSTLELGDSALYLCASSLRTIVYEQFFGPGTRLTVL.

The sample holds one count of this clone. The chain carries TRBV28 and TRBJ1-3; TRBD1 might be the D (5 bases). This CDR3 has 16 amino acids. CDR1 is MDHEN and CDR2 is SYDVKM in the germline V gene. Trimming took off 2 bases at V and 0 bases at J, with 11 bases between the two ends. CDR3 sequence (DNA): TGTGCCAGCAGTTTAATTCCAGGGCTCTCTGGAAACACCATATATTTT. Translated, it gives CASSLIPGLSGNTIYF.

This rearrangement joins TRBV2 to TRBJ1-5, with D possibly matching TRBD1 (6 bases). The CDR3 runs to 14 residues. The V end was cut by 6 bases, the J end by 0 bases, with 9 bases between. CDR1 is SNHLY, CDR2 FYNNEI, per germline. The CDR3 nucleotides are TGTGCCAGCAGGCAAGGGGGTAGCAATCAGCCCCAGCATTTT. Translating gives CASRQGGSNQPQHF.

The CDR3 region is CASLRGEGTEAFF. The DNA of the CDR3 is TGCGCCAGCCTCAGGGGAGAGGGCACTGAAGCTTTCTTT. The chain links TRBV10-2 to TRBJ1-1, with TRBD1 as a possible D gene (6 bases). The germline V and J ends were trimmed by 8 bases and 4 bases, with 14 bases remaining between them. CDR3 length: 13 residues. Germline CDR1 WSHSY, CDR2 SAAADI.

The chain combines TRBV11-3 with TRBJ2-1; the D gene is possibly TRBD1 (5 bases). Trimming cost V 1 base and J 6 bases, with 10 bases left between them. This CDR3 comprises 14 residues. CDR1 is SGHNT and CDR2 is YENEEA in the germline V gene. The CDR3 region is CASSLGQGVNEQFF. The CDR3 DNA reads TGTGCCAGCAGCTTAGGGCAAGGGGTCAATGAGCAGTTCTTC.

The chain recombines TRBV10-2 with TRBJ2-7; D possibly corresponds to TRBD2 (5 bases). The CDR3 has 16 residues. V lost 0 bases to trimming and J lost 3 bases, with 15 bases between them. Looked up from germline, CDR1 is WSHSY and CDR2 is SAAADI. CDR3 DNA: TGCGCCAGCAGTGAGTCAGGCGCTAGCTGGGGCTACGAGCAGTACTTC. As protein: CASSESGASWGYEQYF.

The V gene is TRBV5-1, the J gene TRBJ1-3, with D hard to call. Trimming stripped 3 bases from V and 4 bases from J, with 17 bases between. The CDR3 consists of 16 residues. The germline gives CDR1 SGHRS, CDR2 YFSETQ. This chain's CDR3 is CASSWSSSRRGNTIYF. As DNA, the CDR3 is TGCGCCAGCAGCTGGTCGTCGAGTCGAAGAGGAAACACCATATATTTT.

There are a few counts of this clone. The gene calls are TRBV25-1 and TRBJ2-7, with a possible D match to TRBD1 (5 bases). This CDR3 is built from 14 residues. The V and J ends lost 8 bases and 3 bases respectively, with 17 bases between them. Germline lookup yields CDR1 MGHDK and CDR2 SYGVNS. The CDR3 coding sequence is TGTGCCAGCTCGAAACAGGACCCAGGCTACGAGCAGTACTTC. Translated, it gives CASSKQDPGYEQYF.

The chain joins TRBV11-2 to TRBJ1-3; D not certain. Trimming shortened V by 3 bases and J by 2 bases, and 8 bases separated the two germline ends. Germline values: CDR1 SGHAT, CDR2 FQNNGV. This CDR3 is built from 14 residues. In DNA, the CDR3 is TGTGCCAGCAGCTTGGCGGGCCCTGGAAACACCATATATTTT. It translates to CASSLAGPGNTIYF. Full variable domain (outside the CDR3, taken from reference TRBV11-2 and TRBJ1-3): EAGVAQSPRYKIIEKRQSVAFWCNPISGHATLYWYQQILGQGPKLLIQFQNNGVVDDSQLPKDRFSAERLKGVDSTLKIQPAKLEDSAVYLCASSLAGPGNTIYFGEGSWLTVV.

The chain joins TRBV6-6 to TRBJ2-5; D uncertain. The CDR3 loop spans 12 amino acids. V was pared by 5 bases and J by 5 bases, with 9 bases between. CDR1 is MNHNY, CDR2 SVGAGI, per germline (reference sequence). CDR3 coding DNA: TGTGCCAGCAGTACTCTTAAGGAGACCCAGTACTTC. Amino acid sequence: CASSTLKETQYF.

V and J are TRBV7-2 and TRBJ2-1; 7 positions agree with TRBD1. The CDR3 is 14 amino acids. Germline CDR1 is SGHTA and CDR2 is FQGNSA. V was clipped by 4 bases and J by 5 bases; unmatched bases: 5. The CDR3 DNA sequence: TGTGCCAGCAGCTCGACAGGGCTGGACAATGAGCAGTTCTTC. Its protein is CASSSTGLDNEQFF.

The V and J genes are TRBV10-3 and TRBJ2-5, with D hard to call. The CDR3 consists of 16 residues. Germline CDR1 and CDR2: ENHRY and SYGVKD. V was trimmed by 0 bases and J by 3 bases, leaving 14 bases between them. CDR3 sequence: CAISESMNGPEETQYF. The CDR3 bases are TGTGCCATCAGTGAGTCGATGAATGGTCCAGAAGAGACCCAGTACTTC.

The genes are TRBV19 and TRBJ2-1; TRBD2 might be the D (6 bases). The CDR3 is made up of 17 amino acids. V was clipped by 3 bases and J by 7 bases, with 22 bases between them. The germline gives CDR1 LNHDA, CDR2 SQIVND (reference sequence). This CDR3 reads CASSIHPTRLIQNEQFF. CDR3 bases: TGTGCCAGTAGTATCCACCCGACTAGGCTTATCCAAAATGAGCAGTTCTTC.

The chain couples TRBV1 to TRBJ1-4. TRBV1 is a pseudogene segment. The CDR3 has 17 residues. The CDR3 bases are TGCACCAGCAGCCAAGATCGGTTTCGGGAGAAATTTGAAAAACTGTTTTTT. This codes for CTSSQDRFREKFEKLFF.

The chain carries TRBV7-9 and TRBJ2-5, with TRBD1 matching 7 bases. Trimming cost V 5 bases and J 5 bases; bases outside gene matches: 11. The CDR3 runs to 15 residues. Germline V gene lookup returns CDR1 SEHNR and CDR2 FQNEAQ (reference sequence). CDR3 amino acids: CASSATGKNWETQYF. Written as DNA, the CDR3 is TGTGCCAGCAGCGCGACAGGGAAGAATTGGGAGACCCAGTACTTC.

The rearrangement links TRBV9 to TRBJ2-7; TRBD2 might be the D (5 bases). Between the trimmed V and J ends, which lost 4 bases and 3 bases, there was a span of 20 bases. The CDR3 is made up of 16 amino acids. The germline V gene has CDR1 SGDLS and CDR2 YYNGEE. CDR3 sequence (DNA): TGTGCCAGCAGCCGAGCGGAGTCAGTCTCGATCTACGAGCAGTACTTC. Its protein product is CASSRAESVSIYEQYF.

The chain employs TRBV6-5 and TRBJ2-1; D not resolved. The germline V gene has CDR1 MNHEY and CDR2 SVGAGI. Trimming removed 6 bases at V and 6 bases at J, with 9 bases between. This CDR3 comprises 12 residues. CDR3 in DNA: TGTGCCAGCAGCACCCATAGCAATGAGCAGTTCTTC. This gives the protein CASSTHSNEQFF.

V usage is TRBV5-6 and J usage is TRBJ2-3, with D tentatively TRBD1 (5 bases). CDR1 is SGHDT, CDR2 YYEEEE, per germline. The V and J ends lost 0 bases and 0 bases respectively, with 17 bases between them. The CDR3 loop spans 18 amino acids. The CDR3 DNA follows: TGTGCCAGCAGCTTGGCCGCCGTCAGGGTAACTAGCACAGATACGCAGTATTTT. Protein sequence: CASSLAAVRVTSTDTQYF.